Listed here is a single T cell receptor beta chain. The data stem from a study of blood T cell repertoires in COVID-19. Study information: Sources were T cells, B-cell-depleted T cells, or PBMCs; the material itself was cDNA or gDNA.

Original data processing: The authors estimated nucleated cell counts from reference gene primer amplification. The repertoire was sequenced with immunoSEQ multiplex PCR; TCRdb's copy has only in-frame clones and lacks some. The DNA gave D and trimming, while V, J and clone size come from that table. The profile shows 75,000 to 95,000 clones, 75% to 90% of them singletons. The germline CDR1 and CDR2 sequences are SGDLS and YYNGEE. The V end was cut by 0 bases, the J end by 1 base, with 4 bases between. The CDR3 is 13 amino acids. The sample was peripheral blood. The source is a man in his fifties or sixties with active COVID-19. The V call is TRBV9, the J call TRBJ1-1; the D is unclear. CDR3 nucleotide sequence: TGTGCCAGCAGCGTAGTCTGGAACACTGAAGCTTTCTTT. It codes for CASSVVWNTEAFF.